This TCR beta chain stems from a study of blood T cell repertoires in COVID-19. TCRdb keeps only in-frame clones here, not all; method: immunoSEQ multiplex PCR. This sample carries fewer than 350,000 clones, 85% of them seen once, and the ten largest clones take around 2%. With 6 bases removed from V and 6 bases from J, the gap between germline ends came to 13 bases. Germline CDR1 MGHDK, CDR2 SYGVNS. This CDR3 has 13 residues. The rearrangement joins TRBV25-1 to TRBJ2-3; D remains ambiguous. The receptor's source is a young woman who had been exposed to COVID-19. Sequencing was done on a sample of PBMCs or T cells enriched from blood (not recorded which). The CDR3 spells CASSASLVDTQYF. In nucleotides, the CDR3 is TGTGCCAGCAGCGCGTCCTTGGTTGATACGCAGTATTTT.